What follows is one TCR beta chain and its context. Its target is unknown. This entry belongs to a study of cytomegalovirus exposure and HLA in healthy donors. General study results and limits: Several of the most significant clusters appeared linked to common viral pathogens, based on a later analysis.

Use of 60 Vbeta and 13 Jbeta primers characterized the PCR. Repertoires were generated with immunoSEQ multiplex PCR, while TCRdb's copy carries only in-frame clones and drops some. The repertoire holds roughly 100,000 clones, 70% to 90% seen once, with 2.6% in the top ten. CDR1 and CDR2 from the germline V gene are MGHDK and SYGVNS. Trimming pared 9 bases from V and 5 bases from J, leaving 13 bases between. The CDR3 length is 12 residues. Sequences were obtained from PBMCs. The rearrangement joins TRBV25-1 to TRBJ1-1; TRBD1 is a possible D gene (6 bases). The receptor comes from a man aged 35 to 55 in good health and CMV-seronegative. The CDR3 spells CASRGWGTEAFF. CDR3 nucleotide sequence: TGTGCCAGTAGGGGGTGGGGTACTGAAGCTTTCTTT. Based on the CDR3 plus reference TRBV25-1 and TRBJ1-1, the full variable domain is EADIYQTPRYLVIGTGKKITLECSQTMGHDKMYWYQQDPGMELHLIHYSYGVNSTEKGDLSSESTVSRIRTEHFPLTLESARPSHTSQYLCASRGWGTEAFFGQGTRLTVV.